These 31 T cell receptor beta chains share one sample of origin, sequenced in a study of cytomegalovirus exposure and HLA in healthy donors. The primer mix had 60 Vbeta and 13 Jbeta primers. Sequenced by immunoSEQ multiplex PCR; TCRdb stores in-frame clones only, minus some. The repertoire holds 210,000 or so clones, over 70% seen once, with 1% to 1.5% in the top ten. The sequenced material came from PBMCs. The source of these receptors is a man aged 25 to 45 in good health and CMV-seronegative.

DNA of the CDR3: TGTGCCAGCAGTGAATCCACGTTCGGGGAGGGTCGAACCTACGAGCAGTACTTC. It yields the protein CASSESTFGEGRTYEQYF. The chain uses TRBV25-1 and TRBJ2-7, with 7 bases lining up with TRBD2. J gave up 2 bases and V 1 base, and 14 bases lay outside the gene matches. The length of the CDR3 is 18 residues. The germline V gene encodes CDR1 MGHDK and CDR2 SYGVNS.

The CDR3 DNA sequence: TGTGCCAGCACTTGGAGTAGCGGGATTCTGGATACGCAGTATTTT. Translated, it gives CASTWSSGILDTQYF. V usage is TRBV5-4 and J usage is TRBJ2-3; 8 nucleotides align to TRBD2. The CDR3 extends over 15 amino acids. The J segment lost 6 bases and the V segment lost 6 bases, leaving 12 bases of the junction unmatched. Germline V lookup: CDR1 SGHNT, CDR2 YYREEE (reference sequence).

V is TRBV28 and J is TRBJ2-7; a possible D gene is TRBD1 (7 bases). This CDR3 contains 16 residues. V lost 4 bases, J lost 6 bases, and 22 bases lay in between. The germline V gene encodes CDR1 MDHEN and CDR2 SYDVKM. The CDR3 nucleotides read TGTGCCAGCAGTTCCTTCCCCGGAGGGGGCCGCATCGAGCAGTACTTC. It translates to CASSSFPGGGRIEQYF. Based on the CDR3 plus reference TRBV28 and TRBJ2-7, the full variable domain is DVKVTQSSRYLVKRTGEKVFLECVQDMDHENMFWYRQDPGLGLRLIYFSYDVKMKEKGDIPEGYSVSREKKERFSLILESASTNQTSMYLCASSSFPGGGRIEQYFGPGTRLTVT.

This chain joins TRBV12-5 and TRBJ2-1, with 7 bases that match TRBD2. J was trimmed by 3 bases and V by 0 bases; bases with no gene match: 11. This CDR3 is built from 18 residues. CDR1 and CDR2 (germline): LGHNT, FRNRAP. Here the CDR3 reads CASGLVLGAGDGYNEQFF. The CDR3 DNA sequence: TGTGCTAGTGGTTTGGTACTAGGTGCGGGAGACGGCTACAATGAGCAGTTCTTC. Using reference TRBV12-5 and TRBJ2-1 for the parts outside the CDR3, the full variable domain is DARVTQTPRHKVTEMGQEVTMRCQPILGHNTVFWYRQTMMQGLELLAYFRNRAPLDDSGMPKDRFSAEMPDATLATLKIQPSEPRDSAVYFCASGLVLGAGDGYNEQFFGPGTRLTVL.

This sequence joins TRBV7-2 and TRBJ2-3; D possibly corresponds to TRBD2 (7 bases). V was trimmed by 2 bases and J by 0 bases, leaving 12 bases between them. This CDR3 has 16 amino acids. Germline CDR1 is SGHTA and CDR2 is FQGNSA. Here the CDR3 reads CASSLRGAVSTDTQYF. In DNA form, the CDR3 reads TGTGCCAGCAGCTTACGGGGGGCGGTTAGCACAGATACGCAGTATTTT.

The chain is built from TRBV7-2 and TRBJ1-5; D gene unclear. The germline V gene encodes CDR1 SGHTA and CDR2 FQGNSA. V was trimmed by 5 bases and J by 2 bases, leaving 16 bases between them. The CDR3 spans 16 residues. This chain's CDR3 is CASSPQLRVGNQPQHF. The CDR3 nucleotides read TGTGCCAGCAGCCCACAGCTGAGGGTGGGCAATCAGCCCCAGCATTTT.

V usage is TRBV19 and J usage is TRBJ1-2; 8 nucleotides align to TRBD1. This CDR3 comprises 15 residues. The trim removed 5 bases at V and 6 bases at J, leaving 11 bases unmatched. Germline V CDR1 and CDR2: LNHDA, SQIVND (reference sequence). The CDR3 DNA reads as TGTGCCAGTAGTCGAACCCAGGGGGCGCTTCATGGCTACACCTTC. It translates to CASSRTQGALHGYTF.

The rearrangement uses TRBV20-1 and TRBJ2-7, with D tentatively TRBD1 (6 bases). CDR1 DFQATT and CDR2 SNEGSKA come from the germline V gene (reference sequence). CDR3 length: 11 amino acids. Trimming took off 5 bases at V and 9 bases at J, with 14 bases between the two ends. This CDR3 reads CSAFTGLGQYF. The CDR3 DNA reads as TGCAGTGCTTTTACAGGGTTGGGGCAGTACTTC.

The chain couples TRBV27 to TRBJ2-7, with D possibly being TRBD2 (5 bases). The CDR3 sequence is 15 residues long. The V gene's germline CDR1 is MNHEY and CDR2 SMNVEV (reference sequence). V was shortened by 0 bases and J by 3 bases, with 12 bases between the two germline ends. The DNA for the CDR3 is TGTGCCAGCAGTTTATCGCGAGGGTCTTTCTACGAGCAGTACTTC. It yields the protein CASSLSRGSFYEQYF.

The chain uses TRBV7-2 and TRBJ1-2, with 7 bases matching TRBD1. J lost 4 bases, V lost 5 bases, and 10 bases had no gene match. Looked up from germline, CDR1 is SGHTA and CDR2 is FQGNSA. This CDR3 has 15 amino acids. The CDR3 DNA follows: TGTGCCAGCAGCCCCGCCGCGGGACAGACCTATGGCTACACCTTC. It encodes CASSPAAGQTYGYTF.

The chain recombines TRBV5-1 with TRBJ1-2; TRBD1 matches at 9 bases. From germline, CDR1 is SGHRS and CDR2 YFSETQ. The CDR3 is 14 amino acids. Unmatched junction bases numbered 3, after V lost 1 base and J lost 5 bases. The CDR3 nucleotides read TGCGCCAGCAGCTTGTCGACAGGGGGGTATGGCTACACCTTC. It yields the protein CASSLSTGGYGYTF.

With respect to this clone: The same CDR3 arises from other DNA sequences in this sample as well. The genes are TRBV4-3 and TRBJ2-5; 10 bases map to TRBD2. V was pared by 0 bases and J by 0 bases, with 4 bases of the junction left unmatched. Germline values: CDR1 LGHNA, CDR2 YSLEER. This CDR3 is built from 17 residues. CDR3 DNA sequence: TGCGCCAGCAGCCAAGACCTAGCGGGGGAGTACCAAGAGACCCAGTACTTC. Residues: CASSQDLAGEYQETQYF.

This clone has just one count. The chain has TRBV5-4 and TRBJ2-3; 8 nucleotides line up with TRBD2. Germline V CDR1 and CDR2: SGHNT, YYREEE (reference sequence). V lost 0 bases and J lost 3; bases outside the gene matches: 0. The CDR3 contains 14 residues. The CDR3 here is CASSLASGTDTQYF. The CDR3 DNA is TGTGCCAGCAGCTTGGCTAGCGGGACAGATACGCAGTATTTT. Supplemented by reference TRBV5-4 and TRBJ2-3, the full variable domain reads ETGVTQSPTHLIKTRGQQVTLRCSSQSGHNTVSWYQQALGQGPQFIFQYYREEENGRGNFPPRFSGLQFPNYSSELNVNALELDDSALYLCASSLASGTDTQYFGPGTRLTVL.

The V call is TRBV9, the J call TRBJ1-4; TRBD1 is a possible D gene (6 bases). The germline gives CDR1 SGDLS, CDR2 YYNGEE. V lost 0 bases and J lost 8, with 11 bases in between. This CDR3 is built from 14 residues. The CDR3 here is CASSVGLQGEKLFF. The CDR3 DNA reads TGTGCCAGCAGCGTAGGGTTACAGGGCGAAAAACTGTTTTTT. The full variable domain, rest sourced from reference TRBV9 and TRBJ1-4, is DSGVTQTPKHLITATGQRVTLRCSPRSGDLSVYWYQQSLDQGLQFLIQYYNGEERAKGNILERFSAQQFPDLHSELNLSSLELGDSALYFCASSVGLQGEKLFFGSGTQLSVL.

The chain has TRBV28 and TRBJ2-1; unclear D gene. V lost 3 bases, J lost 3 bases, and 9 bases lay in between. CDR3 length: 14 residues. Germline-derived CDR1 and CDR2 are MDHEN and SYDVKM. The DNA for the CDR3 is TGTGCCAGCAGTTTGCCACAGAACTACAATGAGCAGTTCTTC. It yields the protein CASSLPQNYNEQFF.

V gene TRBV28 combines with J gene TRBJ1-2, with no clear D. The germline V gene has CDR1 MDHEN and CDR2 SYDVKM. This CDR3 spans 11 amino acids. Trimming took off 7 bases at V and 3 bases at J, with 6 bases between the two ends. CDR3 loop: CASNADYGYTF. The CDR3 DNA is TGTGCCAGCAATGCAGACTATGGCTACACCTTC.

The V call is TRBV7-6, the J call TRBJ2-3, with D tentatively TRBD2 (6 bases). Germline CDR1 SGHVS, CDR2 FNYEAQ. Deletions cut 4 bases from V and 5 bases from J, with 19 bases between. CDR3 length equals 16 residues. The DNA of the CDR3 is TGTGCCAGCAGCTCCTACGACGGGACTTACCGAGATACGCAGTATTTT. It codes for CASSSYDGTYRDTQYF.

The chain combines TRBV19 with TRBJ2-7, with D perhaps TRBD2 (5 bases). Germline V lookup: CDR1 LNHDA, CDR2 SQIVND (reference sequence). The CDR3 runs to 15 residues. Trimming stripped 3 bases from V and 2 bases from J, with 14 bases between. The CDR3 sequence is CASSIGGSVAYEQYF. CDR3 coding DNA: TGTGCCAGTAGTATCGGAGGCTCGGTAGCCTACGAGCAGTACTTC.

This clone was counted once. The chain combines TRBV7-9 with TRBJ2-7; D perhaps matches TRBD2 (6 bases). CDR3 length equals 14 residues. Trimming cost V 5 bases and J 0 bases, with 11 bases left between them. CDR1 is SEHNR and CDR2 is FQNEAQ in the germline V gene (reference sequence). CDR3 amino acids: CASSVGGSSYEQYF. In DNA form, the CDR3 reads TGTGCCAGCAGCGTCGGAGGGAGCTCCTACGAGCAGTACTTC.

Only a few counts were recorded for this clone. V usage is TRBV4-3 and J usage is TRBJ2-1; tentatively, D is TRBD2 (6 bases). This CDR3 has 17 residues. V was cut by 1 base and J by 8 bases, with 21 bases left in between. Germline V CDR1 and CDR2: LGHNA, YSLEER. The CDR3 is CASSQGAGKVRGYEQFF. The CDR3, as DNA: TGCGCCAGCAGCCAAGGGGCTGGTAAGGTGCGGGGTTATGAGCAGTTCTTC.

In its sample, this clone was seen a few times. This rearrangement joins TRBV15 to TRBJ1-4; D might be TRBD1 (5 bases). Germline CDR1 LNHNV, CDR2 YYDKDF (reference sequence). V lost 1 base and J 8 bases, leaving 11 bases between the germline ends. This CDR3 is 14 amino acids long. The CDR3 DNA follows: TGTGCCACCAGCAGAGCCACACGACAGGAAAAACTGTTTTTT. The encoded protein is CATSRATRQEKLFF.

The chain links TRBV15 to TRBJ2-7; TRBD1 matches 8 bases. Germline-derived CDR1 and CDR2 are LNHNV and YYDKDF (reference sequence). V lost 3 bases, J lost 4 bases, and 2 bases stayed unmatched. This CDR3 comprises 13 residues. CDR3 sequence reads: CATSSTGGYEQYF. The CDR3 DNA is TGTGCCACCAGCAGTACAGGGGGGTACGAGCAGTACTTC.

The rearrangement joins TRBV5-1 to TRBJ2-5; 7 bases agree with TRBD1. The CDR3 loop spans 13 amino acids. CDR1 is SGHRS and CDR2 is YFSETQ in the germline V gene. V was pared by 2 bases and J by 4 bases, with 2 bases of the junction left unmatched. This CDR3 is CASSFYRGETQYF. In DNA, the CDR3 is TGCGCCAGCAGCTTCTACAGGGGAGAGACCCAGTACTTC.

The DNA of the CDR3 is TGCGCCAGCAGCGCTGAGAGGACAGGGAGCCACGAGCAGTACTTC. The encoded protein is CASSAERTGSHEQYF. The chain joins TRBV5-1 to TRBJ2-7; 8 nucleotides agree with TRBD1. The germline V gene has CDR1 SGHRS and CDR2 YFSETQ. J gave up 5 bases and V 4 bases, and 11 bases lay outside the gene matches. The CDR3 sequence is 15 residues long.

This chain connects TRBV6-1 to TRBJ1-2; 9 bases line up with TRBD1. There are 13 residues in the CDR3. V lost 8 bases to trimming and J lost 3 bases; unmatched junction nucleotides: 4. The germline V gene encodes CDR1 MNHNS and CDR2 SASEGT. The CDR3 sequence: CASGDRAHYGYTF. CDR3 sequence (DNA): TGTGCCAGCGGGGACAGGGCCCACTATGGCTACACCTTC.

CDR3 sequence: CASSLGDRYQPQHF. CDR3 DNA sequence: TGTGCCAGCAGCTTAGGGGACAGATATCAGCCCCAGCATTTT. V usage is TRBV7-9 and J usage is TRBJ1-5; 7 bases align to TRBD1. The V gene end was trimmed by 1 base and the J gene end by 5 bases; junction bases not matched to a gene: 2. Germline lookup yields CDR1 SEHNR and CDR2 FQNEAQ (reference sequence). The CDR3 sequence is 14 residues long.

The rearrangement joins TRBV7-2 to TRBJ2-2; the match to TRBD2 covers 9 bases. The CDR3 has 15 amino acids. Germline lookup yields CDR1 SGHTA and CDR2 FQGNSA. The ends lost 0 bases at V and 5 bases at J; junction bases unmatched: 1. Here the CDR3 reads CASSLASGGTGELFF. CDR3 bases: TGTGCCAGCAGCTTAGCGAGCGGGGGGACCGGGGAGCTGTTTTTT.

This clone was recorded once. V gene TRBV5-6 combines with J gene TRBJ2-2, with TRBD1 matching over 9 bases. The V gene end was trimmed by 3 bases and the J gene end by 2 bases; junction bases not matched to a gene: 5. CDR3 size: 16 residues. Germline V gene data show CDR1 as SGHDT and CDR2 as YYEEEE. For the CDR3, the DNA is TGTGCCAGCAGCTGGGACAGGGAAGTAAACACCGGGGAGCTGTTTTTT. The encoded protein is CASSWDREVNTGELFF.

The V and J genes are TRBV7-9 and TRBJ2-5; 7 nucleotides align to TRBD2. Per germline, CDR1 SEHNR and CDR2 FQNEAQ (reference sequence). CDR3 length: 14 residues. Unmatched junction bases numbered 4, after V lost 5 bases and J lost 1 base. The CDR3 protein is CASSLRLAQETQYF. CDR3 DNA sequence: TGTGCCAGCAGCCTTCGACTAGCCCAAGAGACCCAGTACTTC.

V gene TRBV28 combines with J gene TRBJ2-6, with TRBD1 matching over 7 bases. This CDR3 contains 15 residues. Per the germline V gene, CDR1 is MDHEN and CDR2 is SYDVKM. Losses at the gene ends were 5 bases for V and 3 bases for J; bases not matched to a gene: 4. The CDR3: CASSQTGYGANVLTF. The CDR3 DNA reads TGTGCCAGCAGTCAGACAGGGTATGGGGCCAACGTCCTGACTTTC.

The gene calls are TRBV7-9 and TRBJ1-5; D gene ambiguous. Germline V CDR1 and CDR2: SEHNR, FQNEAQ (reference sequence). V lost 3 bases to trimming and J lost 5 bases, with 11 bases between them. The CDR3 runs to 14 residues. The CDR3 here is CASSLSDRDQPQHF. In nucleotides, the CDR3 is TGTGCCAGCAGCTTGTCCGATCGGGATCAGCCCCAGCATTTT.